The rows below give T cell receptor beta chains drawn from one sample of a study of blood T cell repertoires in COVID-19. Here immunoSEQ multiplex PCR was the method, and the copy in TCRdb shows in-frame clones only, minus some. This sample has about 250,000 clones, with nearly 95% found just once. The material sequenced was peripheral blood. The receptors shown here come from a man aged 25 to 40 with COVID-19, enrolled during active disease. Each CDR3 is given with its conserved first and last residue. Each record gives: D gene, J gene, V gene, clone size, CDR3 protein, CDR3 DNA. The D gene is left open where the match is weak. Not every row has a clone size; where given, it reads once, few, many or a size class.

D gene: .; J gene: TRBJ1-1; V gene: TRBV21-1; clone size: .; CDR3 protein: CASRKDGQGLTEAFF; CDR3 DNA: TGTGCCAGCAGGAAGGATGGACAGGGGCTCACTGAAGCTTTCTTT
D gene: TRBD2; J gene: TRBJ2-2; V gene: TRBV27; clone size: once; CDR3 protein: CASSPGTSGGVTGELFF; CDR3 DNA: TGTGCCAGCAGTCCCGGGACTAGCGGGGGCGTCACCGGGGAGCTGTTTTTT
D gene: TRBD1; J gene: TRBJ1-1; V gene: TRBV13; clone size: .; CDR3 protein: CASSSPGTGTTEAFF; CDR3 DNA: TGTGCCAGCAGCTCACCCGGGACAGGGACGACTGAAGCTTTCTTT
D gene: .; J gene: TRBJ1-2; V gene: TRBV5-1; clone size: .; CDR3 protein: CASSPDSNYGYTF; CDR3 DNA: TGCGCCAGCAGCCCGGACAGCAACTATGGCTACACCTTC
D gene: .; J gene: TRBJ1-6; V gene: TRBV6-5; clone size: .; CDR3 protein: CASSYTQGTNSPLHF; CDR3 DNA: TGTGCCAGCAGTTACACACAGGGAACCAATTCACCCCTCCACTTT
D gene: TRBD1; J gene: TRBJ1-4; V gene: TRBV27; clone size: .; CDR3 protein: CASSLRGTGGNEKLFF; CDR3 DNA: TGTGCCAGCAGTTTACGAGGGACAGGGGGTAATGAAAAACTGTTTTTT
D gene: TRBD2; J gene: TRBJ2-3; V gene: TRBV7-9; clone size: few; CDR3 protein: CASSPLAGGTDTQYF; CDR3 DNA: TGTGCCAGCAGCCCGCTAGCGGGGGGGACAGATACGCAGTATTTT
D gene: TRBD1; J gene: TRBJ1-6; V gene: TRBV12-3/TRBV12-4; clone size: .; CDR3 protein: CASSFGRGTPLHF; CDR3 DNA: TGTGCCAGCAGTTTTGGCAGGGGGACACCCCTCCACTTT
D gene: TRBD1; J gene: TRBJ1-5; V gene: TRBV7-9; clone size: .; CDR3 protein: CASSSFQGGSNQPQHF; CDR3 DNA: TGTGCCAGCAGCTCCTTTCAGGGGGGAAGCAATCAGCCCCAGCATTTT
D gene: TRBD2; J gene: TRBJ2-1; V gene: TRBV4-2; clone size: .; CDR3 protein: CASSQGLAGINEQFF; CDR3 DNA: TGTGCCAGCAGCCAAGGACTAGCGGGGATCAATGAGCAGTTCTTC
D gene: TRBD1; J gene: TRBJ1-5; V gene: TRBV19; clone size: .; CDR3 protein: CASSDGQGGQPQHF; CDR3 DNA: TGTGCCAGTAGCGACGGACAGGGGGGTCAGCCCCAGCATTTT
D gene: .; J gene: TRBJ2-3; V gene: TRBV5-6; clone size: .; CDR3 protein: CASRQGSGVGTDTQYF; CDR3 DNA: TGTGCCAGCAGACAGGGGTCGGGGGTAGGCACAGATACGCAGTATTTT
D gene: TRBD1; J gene: TRBJ1-2; V gene: TRBV3-1/TRBV3-2; clone size: .; CDR3 protein: CASSQESGTVDGYTF; CDR3 DNA: TGTGCCAGCAGCCAAGAATCGGGGACAGTCGATGGCTACACCTTC
D gene: .; J gene: TRBJ2-3; V gene: TRBV12-5; clone size: .; CDR3 protein: CASGPPRAVGTDTQYF; CDR3 DNA: TGTGCTAGTGGTCCCCCGCGGGCGGTGGGCACAGATACGCAGTATTTT
D gene: TRBD1; J gene: TRBJ2-1; V gene: TRBV5-4; clone size: .; CDR3 protein: CASNLRTGVNEQFF; CDR3 DNA: TGTGCCAGCAACCTTCGAACAGGGGTCAATGAGCAGTTCTTC
D gene: .; J gene: TRBJ2-3; V gene: TRBV3-1/TRBV3-2; clone size: .; CDR3 protein: CASSLLESGGGTDTQYF; CDR3 DNA: TGTGCCAGCAGCCTGCTCGAATCCGGCGGAGGCACAGATACGCAGTATTTT
D gene: .; J gene: TRBJ2-2; V gene: TRBV7-9; clone size: once; CDR3 protein: CASSLGVGGPNTGELFF; CDR3 DNA: TGTGCCAGCAGCTTAGGAGTCGGGGGTCCGAACACCGGGGAGCTGTTTTTT
D gene: .; J gene: TRBJ1-1; V gene: TRBV3-1/TRBV3-2; clone size: few; CDR3 protein: CASRGALEAFF; CDR3 DNA: TGTGCCAGCCGCGGGGCCCTTGAAGCTTTCTTT
D gene: .; J gene: TRBJ1-6; V gene: TRBV5-4; clone size: .; CDR3 protein: CASSPGEGAYSPLHF; CDR3 DNA: TGTGCCAGCAGCCCCGGTGAGGGAGCCTATTCACCCCTCCACTTT
D gene: TRBD2; J gene: TRBJ2-3; V gene: TRBV5-1; clone size: .; CDR3 protein: CASSSGTSGGSGTDTQYF; CDR3 DNA: TGCGCCAGCAGCTCCGGGACTAGCGGGGGCTCTGGCACAGATACGCAGTATTTT
D gene: TRBD1; J gene: TRBJ1-2; V gene: TRBV28; clone size: .; CDR3 protein: CASSYGQGKYGYTF; CDR3 DNA: TGTGCCAGCAGTTATGGACAGGGGAAATATGGCTACACCTTC
D gene: .; J gene: TRBJ1-2; V gene: TRBV19; clone size: .; CDR3 protein: CASSIGAGYNYGYTF; CDR3 DNA: TGTGCCAGTAGTATAGGCGCAGGATATAACTATGGCTACACCTTC
D gene: TRBD2; J gene: TRBJ2-1; V gene: TRBV3-1/TRBV3-2; clone size: .; CDR3 protein: CASRRTPGLAVDEQFF; CDR3 DNA: TGTGCCAGCAGAAGAACTCCGGGACTAGCGGTGGATGAGCAGTTCTTC
D gene: TRBD1; J gene: TRBJ1-1; V gene: TRBV2; clone size: .; CDR3 protein: CASSDQSTGASHTEAFF; CDR3 DNA: TGTGCCAGCAGCGATCAAAGCACAGGGGCCAGCCACACTGAAGCTTTCTTT
D gene: .; J gene: TRBJ2-7; V gene: TRBV10-3; clone size: .; CDR3 protein: CAISTTGIHEQYF; CDR3 DNA: TGTGCCATCAGCACCACAGGGATCCACGAGCAGTACTTC